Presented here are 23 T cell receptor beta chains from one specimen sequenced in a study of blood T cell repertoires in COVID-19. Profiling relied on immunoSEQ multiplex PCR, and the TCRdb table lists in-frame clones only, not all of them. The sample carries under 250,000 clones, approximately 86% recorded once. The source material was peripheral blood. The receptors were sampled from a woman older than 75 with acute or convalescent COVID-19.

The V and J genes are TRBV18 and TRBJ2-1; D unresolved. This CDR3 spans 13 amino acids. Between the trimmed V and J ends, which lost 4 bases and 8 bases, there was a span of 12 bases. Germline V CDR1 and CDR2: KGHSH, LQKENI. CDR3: CASSQSFDYEQFF. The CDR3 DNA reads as TGTGCCAGCTCACAAAGTTTTGACTATGAGCAGTTCTTC.

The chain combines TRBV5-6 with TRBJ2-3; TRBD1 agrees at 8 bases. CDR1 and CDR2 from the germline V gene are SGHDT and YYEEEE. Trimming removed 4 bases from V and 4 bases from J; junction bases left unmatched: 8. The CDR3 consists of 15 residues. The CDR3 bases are TGTGCCAGCAGCACGGATGACAGGGGACCAGATACGCAGTATTTT. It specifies CASSTDDRGPDTQYF.

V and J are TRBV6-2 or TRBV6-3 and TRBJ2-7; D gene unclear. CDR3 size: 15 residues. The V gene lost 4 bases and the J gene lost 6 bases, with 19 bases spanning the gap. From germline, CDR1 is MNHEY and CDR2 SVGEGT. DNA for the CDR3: TGTGCCAGCAGTTCCGCGGCCTACGGCCTCCCCGAGCAGTACTTC. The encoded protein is CASSSAAYGLPEQYF.

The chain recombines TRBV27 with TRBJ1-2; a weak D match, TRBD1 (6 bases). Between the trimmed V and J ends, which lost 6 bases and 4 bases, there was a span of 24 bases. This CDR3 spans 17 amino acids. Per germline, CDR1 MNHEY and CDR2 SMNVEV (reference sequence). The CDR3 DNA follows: TGTGCCAGCAGAACCGAGGGCGTCTGGGGGCAGGGCTATGGCTACACCTTC. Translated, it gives CASRTEGVWGQGYGYTF.

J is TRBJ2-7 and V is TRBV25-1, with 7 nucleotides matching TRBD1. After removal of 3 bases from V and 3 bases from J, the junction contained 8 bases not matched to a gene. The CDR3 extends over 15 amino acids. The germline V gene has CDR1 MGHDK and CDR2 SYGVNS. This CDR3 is CASSDSRQGDYEQYF. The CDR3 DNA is TGTGCCAGCAGTGATTCGCGGCAGGGGGACTACGAGCAGTACTTC.

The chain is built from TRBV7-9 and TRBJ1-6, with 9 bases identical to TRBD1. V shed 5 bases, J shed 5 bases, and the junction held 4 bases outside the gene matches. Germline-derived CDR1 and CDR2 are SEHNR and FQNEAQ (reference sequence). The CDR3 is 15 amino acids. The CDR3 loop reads CASSRGQGDNSPLHF. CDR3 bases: TGTGCCAGCAGCCGGGGACAGGGTGATAATTCACCCCTCCACTTT. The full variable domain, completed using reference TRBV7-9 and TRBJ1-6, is DTGVSQNPRHKITKRGQNVTFRCDPISEHNRLYWYRQTLGQGPEFLTYFQNEAQLEKSRLLSDRFSAERPKGSFSTLEIQRTEQGDSAMYLCASSRGQGDNSPLHFGNGTRLTVT.

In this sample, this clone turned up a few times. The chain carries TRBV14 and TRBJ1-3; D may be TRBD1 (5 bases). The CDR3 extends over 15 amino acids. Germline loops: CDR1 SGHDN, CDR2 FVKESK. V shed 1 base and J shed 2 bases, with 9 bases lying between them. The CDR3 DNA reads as TGTGCCAGCAGCCAAGTGCAGGGAACTGGAAACACCATATATTTT. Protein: CASSQVQGTGNTIYF.

The CDR3 DNA is TGCGCCAGCAGCTCGGGATTGACTAGCGGGGAAACAGATACGCAGTATTTT. Translating it yields CASSSGLTSGETDTQYF. The J gene is TRBJ2-3, the V gene TRBV5-1; 11 bases match TRBD2. CDR3 size: 17 residues. V shed 3 bases and J 3 bases; nucleotides not matched to a gene: 9. The germline gives CDR1 SGHRS, CDR2 YFSETQ.

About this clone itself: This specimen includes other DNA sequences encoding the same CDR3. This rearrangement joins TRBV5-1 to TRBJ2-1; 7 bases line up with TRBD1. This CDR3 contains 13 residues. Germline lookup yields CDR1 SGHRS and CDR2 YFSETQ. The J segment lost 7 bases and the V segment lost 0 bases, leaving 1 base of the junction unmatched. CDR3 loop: CASSLDRGNEQFF. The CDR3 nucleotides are TGCGCCAGCAGCTTGGACAGGGGAAATGAGCAGTTCTTC.

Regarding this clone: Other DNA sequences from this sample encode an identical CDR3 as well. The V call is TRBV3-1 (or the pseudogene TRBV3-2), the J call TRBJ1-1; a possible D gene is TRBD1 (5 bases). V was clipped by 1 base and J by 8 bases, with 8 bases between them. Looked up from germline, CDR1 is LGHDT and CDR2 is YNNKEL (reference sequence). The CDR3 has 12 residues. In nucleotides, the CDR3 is TGTGCCAGCAGCCAAGGGCAGGGAGAAGCTTTCTTT. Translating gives CASSQGQGEAFF.

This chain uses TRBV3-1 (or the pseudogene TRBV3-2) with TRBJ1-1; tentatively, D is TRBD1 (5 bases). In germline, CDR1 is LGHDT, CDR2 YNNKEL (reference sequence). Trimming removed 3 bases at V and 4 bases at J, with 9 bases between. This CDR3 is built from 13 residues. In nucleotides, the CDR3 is TGTGCCAGCAGCCACGGGGGGGGCACTGAAGCTTTCTTT. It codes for CASSHGGGTEAFF.

The CDR3 spells CASSLDGIYGYTF. Here the CDR3 DNA reads TGTGCCAGCAGCTTAGACGGGATCTATGGCTACACCTTC. This rearrangement joins TRBV7-9 to TRBJ1-2; D unresolved. Germline lookup yields CDR1 SEHNR and CDR2 FQNEAQ (reference sequence). Trimming cost V 1 base and J 4 bases, with 7 bases left between them. The CDR3 is 13 residues long.

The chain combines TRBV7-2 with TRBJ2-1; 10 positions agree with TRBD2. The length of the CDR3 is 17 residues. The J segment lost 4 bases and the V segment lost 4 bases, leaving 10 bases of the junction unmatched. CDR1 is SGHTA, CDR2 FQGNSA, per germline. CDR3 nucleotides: TGTGCCAGCAGCTCCCAGTTGGTAGCGGGGGGATACAATGAGCAGTTCTTC. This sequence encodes CASSSQLVAGGYNEQFF.

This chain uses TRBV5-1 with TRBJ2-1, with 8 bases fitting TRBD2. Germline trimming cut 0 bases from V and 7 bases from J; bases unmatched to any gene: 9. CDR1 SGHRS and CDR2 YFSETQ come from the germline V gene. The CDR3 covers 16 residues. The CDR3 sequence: CASSLGPGLGENEQFF. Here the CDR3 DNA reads TGCGCCAGCAGCTTGGGACCGGGACTAGGGGAAAATGAGCAGTTCTTC.

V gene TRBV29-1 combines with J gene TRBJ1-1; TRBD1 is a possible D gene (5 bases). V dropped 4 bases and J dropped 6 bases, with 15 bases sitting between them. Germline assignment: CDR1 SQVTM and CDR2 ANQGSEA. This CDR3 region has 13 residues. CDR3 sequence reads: CSVGRSQGAEAFF. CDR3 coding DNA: TGCAGCGTTGGCCGGTCCCAGGGCGCTGAAGCTTTCTTT.

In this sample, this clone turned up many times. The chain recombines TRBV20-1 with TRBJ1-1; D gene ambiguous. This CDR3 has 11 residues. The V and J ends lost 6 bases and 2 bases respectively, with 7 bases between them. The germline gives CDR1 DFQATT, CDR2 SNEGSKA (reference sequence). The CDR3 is CSASFNTEAFF. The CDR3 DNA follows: TGCAGTGCCTCGTTCAACACTGAAGCTTTCTTT.

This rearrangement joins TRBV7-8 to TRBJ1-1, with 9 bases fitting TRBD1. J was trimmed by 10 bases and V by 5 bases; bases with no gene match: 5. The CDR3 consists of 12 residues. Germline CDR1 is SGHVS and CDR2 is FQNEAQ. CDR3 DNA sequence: TGTGCCAGCAGCAGGGGACAGGGCGCAGCTTTCTTT. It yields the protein CASSRGQGAAFF.

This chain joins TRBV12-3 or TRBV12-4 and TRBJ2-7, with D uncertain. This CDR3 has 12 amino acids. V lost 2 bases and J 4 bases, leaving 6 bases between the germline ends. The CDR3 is CASSLLIYEQYF. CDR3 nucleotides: TGTGCCAGCAGTTTATTAATTTACGAGCAGTACTTC.

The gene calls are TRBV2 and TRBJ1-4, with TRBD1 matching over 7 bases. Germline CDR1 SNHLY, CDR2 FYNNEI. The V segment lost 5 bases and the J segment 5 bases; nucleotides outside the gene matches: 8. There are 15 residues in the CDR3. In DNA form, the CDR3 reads TGTGCCAGCAGTAGAGACAGGGCAAGGAATGAAAAACTGTTTTTT. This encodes CASSRDRARNEKLFF.

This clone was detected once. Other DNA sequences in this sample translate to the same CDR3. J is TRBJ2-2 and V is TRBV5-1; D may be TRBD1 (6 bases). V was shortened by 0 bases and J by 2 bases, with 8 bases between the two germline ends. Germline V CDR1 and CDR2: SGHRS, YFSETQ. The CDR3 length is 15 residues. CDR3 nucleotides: TGCGCCAGCAGCTTGGGAGGGACAAACACCGGGGAGCTGTTTTTT. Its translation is CASSLGGTNTGELFF.

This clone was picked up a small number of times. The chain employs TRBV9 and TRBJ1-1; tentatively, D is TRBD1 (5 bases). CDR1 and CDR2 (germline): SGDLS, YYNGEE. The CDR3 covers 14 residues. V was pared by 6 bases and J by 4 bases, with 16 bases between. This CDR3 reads CASTRDSLGTEAFF. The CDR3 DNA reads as TGTGCCAGCACTAGGGACTCCCTGGGCACTGAAGCTTTCTTT. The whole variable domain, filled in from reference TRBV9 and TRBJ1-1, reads DSGVTQTPKHLITATGQRVTLRCSPRSGDLSVYWYQQSLDQGLQFLIQYYNGEERAKGNILERFSAQQFPDLHSELNLSSLELGDSALYFCASTRDSLGTEAFFGQGTRLTVV.

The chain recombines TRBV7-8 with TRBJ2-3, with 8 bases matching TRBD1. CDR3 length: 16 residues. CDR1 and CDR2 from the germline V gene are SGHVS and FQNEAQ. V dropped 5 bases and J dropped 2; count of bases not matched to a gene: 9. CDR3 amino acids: CASSPGQGGNTDTQYF. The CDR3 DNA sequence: TGTGCCAGCAGCCCCGGACAGGGTGGAAACACAGATACGCAGTATTTT.

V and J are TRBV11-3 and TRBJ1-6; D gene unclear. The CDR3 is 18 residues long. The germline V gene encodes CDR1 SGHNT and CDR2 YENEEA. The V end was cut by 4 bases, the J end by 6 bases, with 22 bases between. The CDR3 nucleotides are TGTGCCAGCAGCTCCTCCGAGACATTACTCCTTTCTAATTCACCCCTCCACTTT. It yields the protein CASSSSETLLLSNSPLHF.